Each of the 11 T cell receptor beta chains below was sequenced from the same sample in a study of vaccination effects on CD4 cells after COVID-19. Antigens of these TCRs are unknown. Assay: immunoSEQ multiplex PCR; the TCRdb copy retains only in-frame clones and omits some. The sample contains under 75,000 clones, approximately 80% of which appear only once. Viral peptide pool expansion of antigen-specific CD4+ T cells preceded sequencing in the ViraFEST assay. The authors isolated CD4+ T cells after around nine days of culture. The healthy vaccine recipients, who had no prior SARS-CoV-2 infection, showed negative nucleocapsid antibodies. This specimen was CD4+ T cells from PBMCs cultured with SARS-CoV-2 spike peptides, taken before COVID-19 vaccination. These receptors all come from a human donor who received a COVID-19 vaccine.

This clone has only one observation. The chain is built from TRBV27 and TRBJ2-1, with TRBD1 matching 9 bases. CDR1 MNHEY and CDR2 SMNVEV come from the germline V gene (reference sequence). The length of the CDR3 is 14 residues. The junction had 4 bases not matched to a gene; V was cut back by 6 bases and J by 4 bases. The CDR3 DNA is TGTGCCAGCAGAAGGACAGGGGCTTACAATGAGCAGTTCTTC. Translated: CASRRTGAYNEQFF.

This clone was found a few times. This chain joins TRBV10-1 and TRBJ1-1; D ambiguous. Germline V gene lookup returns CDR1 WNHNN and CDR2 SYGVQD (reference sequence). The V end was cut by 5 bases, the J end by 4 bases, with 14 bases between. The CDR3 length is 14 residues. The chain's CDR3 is CASSSTPAVTEAFF. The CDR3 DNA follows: TGCGCCAGCAGTTCAACCCCGGCAGTCACTGAAGCTTTCTTT.

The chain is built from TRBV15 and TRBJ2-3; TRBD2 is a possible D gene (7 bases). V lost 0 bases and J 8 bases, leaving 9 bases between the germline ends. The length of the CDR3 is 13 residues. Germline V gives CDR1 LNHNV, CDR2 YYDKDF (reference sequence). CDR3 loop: CATSREGGGTQYF. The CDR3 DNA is TGTGCCACCAGCAGAGAGGGAGGGGGTACGCAGTATTTT.

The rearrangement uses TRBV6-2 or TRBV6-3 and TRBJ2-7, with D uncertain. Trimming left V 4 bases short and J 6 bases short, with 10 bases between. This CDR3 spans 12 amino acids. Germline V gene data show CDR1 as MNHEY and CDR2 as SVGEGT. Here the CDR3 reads CASSSWPGEQYV. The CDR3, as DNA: TGTGCCAGCAGTTCCTGGCCGGGCGAGCAGTACGTC.

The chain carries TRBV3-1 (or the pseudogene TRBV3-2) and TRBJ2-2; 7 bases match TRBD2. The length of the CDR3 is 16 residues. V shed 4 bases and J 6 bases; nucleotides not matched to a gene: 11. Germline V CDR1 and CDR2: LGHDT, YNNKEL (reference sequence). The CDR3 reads CASSRTGLGTPGELFF. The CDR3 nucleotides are TGTGCCAGCAGCCGCACAGGACTAGGGACTCCCGGGGAGCTGTTTTTT.

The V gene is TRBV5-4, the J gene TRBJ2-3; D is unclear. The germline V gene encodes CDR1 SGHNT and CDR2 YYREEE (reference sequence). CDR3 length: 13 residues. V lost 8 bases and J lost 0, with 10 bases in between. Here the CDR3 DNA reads TGTGCCAGTGGTCGCTACAGCACAGATACGCAGTATTTT. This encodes CASGRYSTDTQYF. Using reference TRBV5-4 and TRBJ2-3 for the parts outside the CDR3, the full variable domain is ETGVTQSPTHLIKTRGQQVTLRCSSQSGHNTVSWYQQALGQGPQFIFQYYREEENGRGNFPPRFSGLQFPNYSSELNVNALELDDSALYLCASGRYSTDTQYFGPGTRLTVL.

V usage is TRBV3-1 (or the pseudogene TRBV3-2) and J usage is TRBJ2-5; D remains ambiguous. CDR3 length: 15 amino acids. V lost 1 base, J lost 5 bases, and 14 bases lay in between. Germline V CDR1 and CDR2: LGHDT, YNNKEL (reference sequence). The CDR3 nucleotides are TGTGCCAGCAGCCAAGGGAGCAAGACCGTCGAGACCCAGTACTTC. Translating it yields CASSQGSKTVETQYF.

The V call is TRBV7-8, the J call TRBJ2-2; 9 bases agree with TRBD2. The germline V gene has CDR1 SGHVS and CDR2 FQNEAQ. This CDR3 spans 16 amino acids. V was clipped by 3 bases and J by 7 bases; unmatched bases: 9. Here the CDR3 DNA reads TGTGCCAGCAGCTTTAGTGCGGGGGGGCTTAGCGGGGAGCTGTTTTTT. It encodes CASSFSAGGLSGELFF.

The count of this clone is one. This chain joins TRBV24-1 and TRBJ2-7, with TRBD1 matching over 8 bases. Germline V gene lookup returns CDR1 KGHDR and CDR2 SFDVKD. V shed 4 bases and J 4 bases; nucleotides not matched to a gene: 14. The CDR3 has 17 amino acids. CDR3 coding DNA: TGTGCCACCAGTGAAGCTAGACAGGGGCCGTATGTTTACGAGCAGTACGTC. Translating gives CATSEARQGPYVYEQYV.

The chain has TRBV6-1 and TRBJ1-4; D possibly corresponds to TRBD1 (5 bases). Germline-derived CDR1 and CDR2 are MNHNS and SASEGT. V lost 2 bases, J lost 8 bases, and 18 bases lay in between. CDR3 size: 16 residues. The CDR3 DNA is TGTGCCAGCAGTGAAACTGGTTCAGGGTTTGTCGAAAAACTGTTTTTT. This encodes CASSETGSGFVEKLFF.

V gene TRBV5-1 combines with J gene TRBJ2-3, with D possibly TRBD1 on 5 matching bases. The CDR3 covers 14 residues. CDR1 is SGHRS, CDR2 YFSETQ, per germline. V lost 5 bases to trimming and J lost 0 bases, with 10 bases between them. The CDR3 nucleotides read TGCGCCAGCAGTGCAGGGCCTAGCACAGATACGCAGTATTTT. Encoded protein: CASSAGPSTDTQYF.